The rows below give T cell receptor beta chains drawn from one sample of a study of read filtering for tumor transcriptome and immune sequencing. Using its own MiXCR run on the reads, TCRdb lists one record per CDR3 protein. The sample yields about 86,000 distinct CDR3 sequences, roughly 12% seen once. Material for sequencing was a population of CD138-negative cells sorted from bone marrow. The source is a donor over 35 with multiple myeloma. The conserved cysteine and the conserved F or W are not part of the CDR3 here.

V gene,CDR3 protein
TRBV2,ASSSGTGRTEAF
TRBV6-5,ASSSLLLANTGELF
TRBV20-1,SARDPRHRNTEAF
TRBV5-6,ASSLRTGLVQQY
TRBV19,ASSIGPPIYYNEQF
TRBV15,ATSRGTSGTDTQY
TRBV6-6,GSSSPTSSPEQF
TRBV5-1,ASSLGRRGANVLT
TRBV12-3/TRBV12-4,ASSSPRVSGQY
TRBV7-2,ACSRREAGAYKEQF
TRBV24-1,ATSGGSYNEQF
TRBV3-1,ASSQDSSQPQH
TRBV7-2,ASSSGLGYNEQF
TRBV9,ASSLLTSGRMVADTQY
TRBV2,ASRLPGLAVGGELF
TRBV7-2,ASSLVAVGDYSYEQY
TRBV5-1,ASSLGLVGSQETQY
TRBV29-1,SAVDSFPTTEQF
TRBV19,ASMMARQGRDEAF
TRBV12-3/TRBV12-4,ASSYGDNEQF
TRBV15,ATSRKLGVTYEQY
TRBV7-9,ASSPGTGKETQY
TRBV5-1,ASSPGHQPGELF
TRBV6-1,ASLKGGQETQY
TRBV7-2,ASSNRQGEKLF
TRBV7-9,ASINTWGETQY
TRBV3-1,ASSPGTRNEQY